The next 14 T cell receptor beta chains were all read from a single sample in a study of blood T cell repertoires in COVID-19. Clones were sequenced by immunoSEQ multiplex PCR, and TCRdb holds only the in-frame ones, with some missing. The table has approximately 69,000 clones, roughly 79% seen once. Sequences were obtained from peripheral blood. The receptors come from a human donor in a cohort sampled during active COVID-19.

The CDR3 DNA follows: TGTGCCAGTAGTACGGGTCACGAGCAGTACTTC. Translating gives CASSTGHEQYF. The V gene is TRBV19, the J gene TRBJ2-7, with D unresolved. Per germline, CDR1 LNHDA and CDR2 SQIVND (reference sequence). Trimming pared 4 bases from V and 5 bases from J, leaving 6 bases between. The CDR3 is 11 amino acids.

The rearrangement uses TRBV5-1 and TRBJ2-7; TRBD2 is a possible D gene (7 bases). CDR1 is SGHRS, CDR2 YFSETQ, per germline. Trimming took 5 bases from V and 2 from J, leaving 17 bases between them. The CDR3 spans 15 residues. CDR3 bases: TGCGCCAGCAGTGGGATGGGGGGGCGGACCTACGAGCAGTACTTC. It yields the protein CASSGMGGRTYEQYF. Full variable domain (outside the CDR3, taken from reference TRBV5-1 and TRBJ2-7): KAGVTQTPRYLIKTRGQQVTLSCSPISGHRSVSWYQQTPGQGLQFLFEYFSETQRNKGNFPGRFSGRQFSNSRSEMNVSTLELGDSALYLCASSGMGGRTYEQYFGPGTRLTVT.

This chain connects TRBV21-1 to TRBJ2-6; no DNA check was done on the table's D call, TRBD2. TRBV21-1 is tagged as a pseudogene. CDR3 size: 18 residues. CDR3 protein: CASRGSASGSSGANVLTF. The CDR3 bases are TGTGCCAGCAGGGGTTCGGCTAGCGGCAGCTCTGGGGCCAACGTCCTGACTTTC.

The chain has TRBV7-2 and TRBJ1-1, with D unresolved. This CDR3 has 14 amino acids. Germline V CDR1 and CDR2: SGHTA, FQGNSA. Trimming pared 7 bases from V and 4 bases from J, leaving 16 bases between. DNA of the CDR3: TGTGCCAGCACCTTCGGGCCGCGGGCCACTGAAGCTTTCTTT. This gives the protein CASTFGPRATEAFF.

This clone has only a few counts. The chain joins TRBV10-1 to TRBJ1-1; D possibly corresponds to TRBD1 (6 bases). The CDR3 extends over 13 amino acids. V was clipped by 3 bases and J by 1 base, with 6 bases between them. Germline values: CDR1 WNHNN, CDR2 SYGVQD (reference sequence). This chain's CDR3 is CASSEGGNTEAFF. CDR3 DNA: TGCGCCAGCAGTGAAGGGGGGAACACTGAAGCTTTCTTT.

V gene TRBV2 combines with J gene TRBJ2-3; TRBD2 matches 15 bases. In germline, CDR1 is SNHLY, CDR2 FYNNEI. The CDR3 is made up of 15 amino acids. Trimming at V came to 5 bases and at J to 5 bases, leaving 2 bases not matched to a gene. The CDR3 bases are TGTGCCAGCAGTTGGACTAGCGGGGGGGGAGATACGCAGTATTTT. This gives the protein CASSWTSGGGDTQYF.

The CDR3 reads CASSVYGGSNQPQHF. CDR3 bases: TGTGCCAGCAGCGTCTACGGGGGGAGCAATCAGCCCCAGCATTTT. The chain combines TRBV7-2 with TRBJ1-5; possible D gene TRBD1, 5 bases. Per the germline V gene, CDR1 is SGHTA and CDR2 is FQGNSA. Trimming left V 5 bases short and J 1 base short, with 12 bases between. The CDR3 sequence is 15 residues long.

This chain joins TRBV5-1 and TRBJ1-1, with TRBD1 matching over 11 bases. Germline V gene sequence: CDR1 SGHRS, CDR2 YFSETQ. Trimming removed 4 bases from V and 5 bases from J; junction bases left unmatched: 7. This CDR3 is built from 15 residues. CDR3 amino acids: CASSPGQGATTEAFF. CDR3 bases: TGCGCCAGCAGCCCCGGACAGGGGGCGACGACTGAAGCTTTCTTT.

The CDR3 region has the DNA TGCGCCAGCAGCTTCGCACCGGGAGGGTCCTACGAGCAGTACTTC. Translated, it gives CASSFAPGGSYEQYF. The V gene is TRBV5-1, the J gene TRBJ2-7; 8 nucleotides line up with TRBD2. CDR3 length: 15 amino acids. Germline V CDR1 and CDR2: SGHRS, YFSETQ. Trimming took 2 bases from V and 1 from J; bases not matched to a gene: 5.

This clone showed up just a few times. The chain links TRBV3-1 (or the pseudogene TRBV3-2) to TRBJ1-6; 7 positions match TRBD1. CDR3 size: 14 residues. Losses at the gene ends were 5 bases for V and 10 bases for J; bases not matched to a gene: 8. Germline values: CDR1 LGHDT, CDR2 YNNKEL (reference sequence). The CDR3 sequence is CASSEQGIGSPLHF. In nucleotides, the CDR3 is TGTGCCAGCAGCGAACAGGGGATTGGCTCACCCCTCCACTTT.

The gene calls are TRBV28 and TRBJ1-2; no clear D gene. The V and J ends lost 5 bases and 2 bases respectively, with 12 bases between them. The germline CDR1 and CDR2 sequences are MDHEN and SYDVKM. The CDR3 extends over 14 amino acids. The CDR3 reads CASSLGAANYGYTF. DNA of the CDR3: TGTGCCAGCAGTCTTGGTGCGGCGAACTATGGCTACACCTTC.

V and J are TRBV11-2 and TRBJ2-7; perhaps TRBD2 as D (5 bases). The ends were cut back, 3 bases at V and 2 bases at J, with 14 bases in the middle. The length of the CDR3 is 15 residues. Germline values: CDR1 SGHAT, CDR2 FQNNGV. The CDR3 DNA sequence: TGTGCCAGCAGCTTGAAGGCGGGCTCAACCTACGAGCAGTACTTC. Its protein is CASSLKAGSTYEQYF.

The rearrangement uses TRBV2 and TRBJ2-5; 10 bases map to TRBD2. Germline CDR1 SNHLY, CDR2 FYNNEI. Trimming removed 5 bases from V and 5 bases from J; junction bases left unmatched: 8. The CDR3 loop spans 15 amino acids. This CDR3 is CASSPQLAGLETQYF. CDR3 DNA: TGTGCCAGCAGTCCCCAACTAGCGGGGTTGGAGACCCAGTACTTC.

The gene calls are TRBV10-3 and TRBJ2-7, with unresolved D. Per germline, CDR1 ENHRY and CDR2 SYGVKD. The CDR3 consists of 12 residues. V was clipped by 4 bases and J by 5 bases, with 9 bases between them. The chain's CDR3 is CAISVRSNEQYF. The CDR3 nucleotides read TGTGCCATCAGTGTCAGGTCCAACGAGCAGTACTTC.